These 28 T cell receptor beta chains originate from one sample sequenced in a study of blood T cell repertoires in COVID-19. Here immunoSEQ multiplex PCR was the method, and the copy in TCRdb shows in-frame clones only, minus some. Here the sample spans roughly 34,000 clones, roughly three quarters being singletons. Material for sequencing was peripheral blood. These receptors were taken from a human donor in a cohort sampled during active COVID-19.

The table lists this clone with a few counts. As DNA, the CDR3 is TGCGCCAGCAGCTTGGAGGGGACAGGGAATGAAAAACTGTTTTTT. It is translated as CASSLEGTGNEKLFF. The gene calls are TRBV5-1 and TRBJ1-4; 9 bases are a match to TRBD1. The length of the CDR3 is 15 residues. Looked up from germline, CDR1 is SGHRS and CDR2 is YFSETQ. V dropped 0 bases and J dropped 5; count of bases not matched to a gene: 2. The variable domain in full, with the rest retrieved from reference TRBV5-1 and TRBJ1-4, is KAGVTQTPRYLIKTRGQQVTLSCSPISGHRSVSWYQQTPGQGLQFLFEYFSETQRNKGNFPGRFSGRQFSNSRSEMNVSTLELGDSALYLCASSLEGTGNEKLFFGSGTQLSVL.

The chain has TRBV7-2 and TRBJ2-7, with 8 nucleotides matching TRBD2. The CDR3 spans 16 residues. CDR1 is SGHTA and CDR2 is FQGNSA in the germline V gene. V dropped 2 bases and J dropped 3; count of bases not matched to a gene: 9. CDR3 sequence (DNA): TGTGCCAGCAGCTTAATCGGTAGCGGGAACATCTACGAGCAGTACTTC. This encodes CASSLIGSGNIYEQYF. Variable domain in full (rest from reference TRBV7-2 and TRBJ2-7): GAGVSQSPSNKVTEKGKDVELRCDPISGHTALYWYRQSLGQGLEFLIYFQGNSAPDKSGLPSDRFSAERTGGSVSTLTIQRTQQEDSAVYLCASSLIGSGNIYEQYFGPGTRLTVT.

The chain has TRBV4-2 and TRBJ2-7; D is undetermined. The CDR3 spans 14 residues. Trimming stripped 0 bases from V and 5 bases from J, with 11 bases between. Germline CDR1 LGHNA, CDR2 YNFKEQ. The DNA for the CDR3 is TGTGCCAGCAGCCAAGACGGCAGGTGGAACGAGCAGTACTTC. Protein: CASSQDGRWNEQYF.

CDR3 amino acids: CASSVGGAGGPYEQYF. CDR3 nucleotide sequence: TGTGCCAGCAGCGTAGGGGGCGCGGGAGGGCCCTACGAGCAGTACTTC. The J gene is TRBJ2-7, the V gene TRBV9, with TRBD2 matching over 9 bases. Germline CDR1 reads SGDLS; CDR2 reads YYNGEE. The CDR3 runs 16 residues. J lost 2 bases, V lost 0 bases, and 6 bases had no gene match.

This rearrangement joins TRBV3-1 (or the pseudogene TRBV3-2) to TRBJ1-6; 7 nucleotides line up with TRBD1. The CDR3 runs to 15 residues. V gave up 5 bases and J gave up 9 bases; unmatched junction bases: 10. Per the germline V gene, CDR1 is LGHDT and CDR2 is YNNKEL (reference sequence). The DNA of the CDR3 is TGTGCCAGCAGCGCTCGGACAGGAGGGCGTTCACCCCTCCACTTT. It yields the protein CASSARTGGRSPLHF.

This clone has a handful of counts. The CDR3 sequence is CASRPRLATTGELFF. The CDR3, as DNA: TGTGCCAGCAGGCCCCGACTAGCGACCACCGGGGAGCTGTTTTTT. The chain employs TRBV7-9 and TRBJ2-2; 8 nucleotides line up with TRBD2. CDR1 is SEHNR and CDR2 is FQNEAQ in the germline V gene (reference sequence). V trimming: 6 bases; J trimming: 4 bases; junction bases outside the gene matches: 7. The length of the CDR3 is 15 residues.

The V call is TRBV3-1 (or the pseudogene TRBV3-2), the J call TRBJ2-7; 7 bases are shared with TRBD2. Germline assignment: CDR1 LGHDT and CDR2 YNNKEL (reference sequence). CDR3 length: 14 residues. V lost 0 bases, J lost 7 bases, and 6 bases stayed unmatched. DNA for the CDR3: TGTGCCAGCAGCCAAGATGCGGGAGCGGGAGAGCAGTACTTC. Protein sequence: CASSQDAGAGEQYF.

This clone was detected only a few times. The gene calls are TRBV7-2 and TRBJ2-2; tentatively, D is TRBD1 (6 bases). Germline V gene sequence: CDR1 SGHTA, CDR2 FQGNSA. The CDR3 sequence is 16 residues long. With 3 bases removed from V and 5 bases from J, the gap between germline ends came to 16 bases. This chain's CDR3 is CASSFQGTLRTGELFF. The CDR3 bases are TGTGCCAGCAGCTTCCAGGGGACCCTGAGGACCGGGGAGCTGTTTTTT.

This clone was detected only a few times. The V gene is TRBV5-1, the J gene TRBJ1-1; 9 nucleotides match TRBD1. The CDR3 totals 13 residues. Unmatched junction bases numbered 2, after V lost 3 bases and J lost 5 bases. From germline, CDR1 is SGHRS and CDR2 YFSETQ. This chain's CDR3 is CASSWGQGTEAFF. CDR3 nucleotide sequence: TGCGCCAGCAGCTGGGGACAGGGAACTGAAGCTTTCTTT.

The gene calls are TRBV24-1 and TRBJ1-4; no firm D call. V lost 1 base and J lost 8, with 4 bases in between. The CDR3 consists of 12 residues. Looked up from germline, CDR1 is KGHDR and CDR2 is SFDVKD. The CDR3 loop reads CATSDFGEKLFF. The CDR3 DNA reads TGTGCCACCAGTGATTTCGGGGAAAAACTGTTTTTT.

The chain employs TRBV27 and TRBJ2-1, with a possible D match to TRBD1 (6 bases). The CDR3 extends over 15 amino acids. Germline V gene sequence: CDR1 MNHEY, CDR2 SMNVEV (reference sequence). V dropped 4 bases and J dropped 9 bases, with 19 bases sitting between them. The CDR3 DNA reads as TGTGCCAGCAGTTCAGGAGCAGGGGCCGCTCCTGAGCAGTTCTTC. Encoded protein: CASSSGAGAAPEQFF.

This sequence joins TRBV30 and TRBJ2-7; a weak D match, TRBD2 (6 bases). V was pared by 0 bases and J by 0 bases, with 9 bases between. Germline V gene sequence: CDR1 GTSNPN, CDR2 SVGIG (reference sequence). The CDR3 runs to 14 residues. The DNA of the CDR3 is TGTGCCTGGAGTGTTGGGGGGAGCTCCTACGAGCAGTACTTC. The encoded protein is CAWSVGGSSYEQYF.

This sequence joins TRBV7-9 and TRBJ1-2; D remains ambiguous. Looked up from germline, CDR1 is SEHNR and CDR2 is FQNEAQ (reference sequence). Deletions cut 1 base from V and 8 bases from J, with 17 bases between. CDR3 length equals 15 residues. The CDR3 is CASSLVSREGQGYTF. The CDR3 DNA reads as TGTGCCAGCAGCTTAGTCTCACGGGAAGGGCAGGGCTACACCTTC. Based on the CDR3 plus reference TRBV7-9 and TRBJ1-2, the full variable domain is DTGVSQNPRHKITKRGQNVTFRCDPISEHNRLYWYRQTLGQGPEFLTYFQNEAQLEKSRLLSDRFSAERPKGSFSTLEIQRTEQGDSAMYLCASSLVSREGQGYTFGSGTRLTVV.

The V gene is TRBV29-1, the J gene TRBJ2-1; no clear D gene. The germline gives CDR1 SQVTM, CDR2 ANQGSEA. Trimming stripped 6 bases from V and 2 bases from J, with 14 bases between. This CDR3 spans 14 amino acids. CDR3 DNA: TGCAGCGTGGTACAAACAATTCCCTACAATGAGCAGTTCTTC. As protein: CSVVQTIPYNEQFF.

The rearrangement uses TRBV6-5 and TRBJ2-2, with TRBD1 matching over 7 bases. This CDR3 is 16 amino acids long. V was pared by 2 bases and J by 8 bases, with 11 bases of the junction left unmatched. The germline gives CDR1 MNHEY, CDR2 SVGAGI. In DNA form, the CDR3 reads TGTGCCAGCAGTTACCGACAGGGCTCGACATCAGGGGAGCTGTTTTTT. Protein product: CASSYRQGSTSGELFF.

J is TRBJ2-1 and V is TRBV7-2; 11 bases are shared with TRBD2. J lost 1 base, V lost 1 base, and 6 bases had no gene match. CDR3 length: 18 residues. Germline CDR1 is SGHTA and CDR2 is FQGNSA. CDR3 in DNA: TGTGCCAGCAGCTTAGGGGGGGGACTAGCGGCTTCCTACAATGAGCAGTTCTTC. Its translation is CASSLGGGLAASYNEQFF.

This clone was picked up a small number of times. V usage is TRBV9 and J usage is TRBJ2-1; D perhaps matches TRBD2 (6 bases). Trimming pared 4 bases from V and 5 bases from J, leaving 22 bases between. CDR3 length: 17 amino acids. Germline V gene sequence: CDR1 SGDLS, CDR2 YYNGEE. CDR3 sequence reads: CASSLKARGTGHNEQFF. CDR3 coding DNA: TGTGCCAGCAGCTTAAAAGCGCGGGGCACTGGGCACAATGAGCAGTTCTTC.

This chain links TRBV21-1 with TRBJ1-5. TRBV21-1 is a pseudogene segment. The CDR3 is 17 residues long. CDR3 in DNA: TGTGCCAGCAGCAAAGCGCGGGGGTGCCATTCCAATCAGCCCCAGCATTTT. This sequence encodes CASSKARGCHSNQPQHF.

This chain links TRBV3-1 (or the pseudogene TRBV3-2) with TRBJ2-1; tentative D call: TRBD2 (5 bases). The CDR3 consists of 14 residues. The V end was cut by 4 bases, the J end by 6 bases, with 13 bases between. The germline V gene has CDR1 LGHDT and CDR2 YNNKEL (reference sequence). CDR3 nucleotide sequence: TGTGCCAGCAGCCGATCCGGGGAGAGCAATGAGCAGTTCTTC. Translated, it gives CASSRSGESNEQFF.

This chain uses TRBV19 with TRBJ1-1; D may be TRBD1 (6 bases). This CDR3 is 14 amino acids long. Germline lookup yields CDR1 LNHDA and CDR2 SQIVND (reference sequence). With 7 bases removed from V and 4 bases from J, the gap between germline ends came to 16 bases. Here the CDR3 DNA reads TGTGCCAGTACCTATACAGGGAAATCCACTGAAGCTTTCTTT. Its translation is CASTYTGKSTEAFF.

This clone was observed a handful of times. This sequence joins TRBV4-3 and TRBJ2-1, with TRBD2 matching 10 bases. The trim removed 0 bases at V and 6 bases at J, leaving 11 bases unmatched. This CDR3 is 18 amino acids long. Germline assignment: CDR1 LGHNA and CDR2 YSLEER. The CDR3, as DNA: TGCGCCAGCAGCCAAGATCAAGTGTCGGCTAGCGGGAGCAATGAGCAGTTCTTC. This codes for CASSQDQVSASGSNEQFF.

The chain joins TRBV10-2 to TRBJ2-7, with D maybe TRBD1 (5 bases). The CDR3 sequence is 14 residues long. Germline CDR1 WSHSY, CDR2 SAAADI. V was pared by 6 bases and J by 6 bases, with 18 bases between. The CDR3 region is CASRVMIGAIEQYF. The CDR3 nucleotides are TGCGCCAGCAGAGTGATGATAGGGGCAATCGAGCAGTACTTC.

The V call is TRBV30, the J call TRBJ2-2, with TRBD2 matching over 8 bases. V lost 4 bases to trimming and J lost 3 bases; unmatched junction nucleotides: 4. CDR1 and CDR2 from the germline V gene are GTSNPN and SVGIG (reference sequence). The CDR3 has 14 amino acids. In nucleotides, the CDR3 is TGTGCCTGGAAGGGTAGCGGGGACACCGGGGAGCTGTTTTTT. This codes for CAWKGSGDTGELFF. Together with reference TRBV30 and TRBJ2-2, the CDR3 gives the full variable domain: SQTIHQWPATLVQPVGSPLSLECTVEGTSNPNLYWYRQAAGRGLQLLFYSVGIGQISSEVPQNLSASRPQDRQFILSSKKLLLSDSGFYLCAWKGSGDTGELFFGEGSRLTVL.

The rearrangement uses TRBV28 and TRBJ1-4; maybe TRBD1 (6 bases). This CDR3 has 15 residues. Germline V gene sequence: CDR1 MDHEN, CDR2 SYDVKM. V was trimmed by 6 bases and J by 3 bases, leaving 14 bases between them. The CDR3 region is CASRPQTGPNEKLFF. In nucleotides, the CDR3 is TGTGCCAGCAGACCCCAGACAGGACCTAATGAAAAACTGTTTTTT.

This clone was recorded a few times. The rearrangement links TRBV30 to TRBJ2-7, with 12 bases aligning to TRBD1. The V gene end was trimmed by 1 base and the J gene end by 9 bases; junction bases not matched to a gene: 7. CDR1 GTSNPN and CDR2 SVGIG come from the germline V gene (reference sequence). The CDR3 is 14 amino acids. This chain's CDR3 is CAWSAGTGGARQYF. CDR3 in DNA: TGTGCCTGGAGTGCCGGGACAGGGGGCGCACGGCAGTACTTC. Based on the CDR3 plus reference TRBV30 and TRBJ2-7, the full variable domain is SQTIHQWPATLVQPVGSPLSLECTVEGTSNPNLYWYRQAAGRGLQLLFYSVGIGQISSEVPQNLSASRPQDRQFILSSKKLLLSDSGFYLCAWSAGTGGARQYFGPGTRLTVT.

CDR3 sequence: CASQKWDRVVSYYEQYF. CDR3 nucleotides: TGTGCCAGCCAGAAGTGGGACAGGGTCGTTTCCTACTACGAGCAGTACTTC. The rearrangement links TRBV21-1 to TRBJ2-7; the table names TRBD1, a call not compared with the DNA. TRBV21-1 is given as a pseudogene. This CDR3 contains 17 residues.

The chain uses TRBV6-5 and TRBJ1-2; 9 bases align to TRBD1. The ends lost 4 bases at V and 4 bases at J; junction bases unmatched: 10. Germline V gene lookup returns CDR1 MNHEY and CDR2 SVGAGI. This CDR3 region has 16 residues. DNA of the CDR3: TGTGCCAGCAGTTGGGGGGGGACAGGGAACTCCTATGGCTACACCTTC. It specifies CASSWGGTGNSYGYTF.

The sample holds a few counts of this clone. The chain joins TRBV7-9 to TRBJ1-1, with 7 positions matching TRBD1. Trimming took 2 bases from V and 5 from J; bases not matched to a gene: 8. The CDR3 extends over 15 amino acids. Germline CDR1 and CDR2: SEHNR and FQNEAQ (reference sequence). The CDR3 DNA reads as TGTGCCAGCAGCTTATTTTCAATGGGACAGACTGAAGCTTTCTTT. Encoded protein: CASSLFSMGQTEAFF.